The next 19 T cell receptor beta chains were all read from a single sample in a study of T-cell reconstitution after alpha-beta-depleted transplantation in children. Preparing the TCRbeta library involved the use of unique molecular identifiers. MiXCR, applied by TCRdb to the PCR reads, yields one record per CDR3 protein. Of around 600,000 distinct CDR3 sequences listed, about 11% were seen once; the top ten hold about 4%. The material sequenced was PBMCs from the stem cell graft donor, taken from the stem cell graft. The receptors shown here come from a human donor who donated a stem cell graft to a child with acute myeloid leukemia.

The table lists this clonotype with many counts. The chain carries TRBV3-1 and TRBJ2-1; D is uncertain. The V gene's germline CDR1 is LGHDT and CDR2 YNNKEL (reference sequence). The CDR3 is 15 residues long. V was clipped by 1 base and J by 3 bases, with 10 bases between them. CDR3 DNA sequence: TGTGCCAGCAGCCAAGTCCAGAGCAGCTACAATGAGCAGTTCTTC. As protein: CASSQVQSSYNEQFF.

This clonotype was seen more than once but under ten times. CDR3 sequence reads: CASSTVGLAGTQYF. The DNA of the CDR3 is TGTGCCAGCAGCACGGTTGGACTGGCGGGGACCCAGTACTTC. The chain combines TRBV6-2 or TRBV6-3 with TRBJ2-5; the D gene is possibly TRBD2 (5 bases). The CDR3 spans 14 residues. Germline CDR1 reads MNHEY; CDR2 reads SVGEGT. V was trimmed by 6 bases and J by 7 bases, leaving 18 bases between them.

The V gene is TRBV30, the J gene TRBJ2-1, with D perhaps TRBD1 or TRBD2 (5 bases each). The CDR3 is 12 residues long. The germline CDR1 and CDR2 sequences are GTSNPN and SVGIG (reference sequence). The germline V and J ends were trimmed by 3 bases and 10 bases, with 13 bases remaining between them. In DNA, the CDR3 is TGTGCCTGGAGAAAAGGGACCGAGGAGCAGTTCTTC. Translating it yields CAWRKGTEEQFF.

In its sample, this clonotype was seen many times. The chain carries TRBV6-1 and TRBJ1-5; TRBD1 matches 12 bases. V was pared by 3 bases and J by 7 bases, with 4 bases of the junction left unmatched. The CDR3 sequence is 15 residues long. CDR1 is MNHNS, CDR2 SASEGT, per germline. The CDR3 sequence: CASSEGTGGRQPQHF. The CDR3 region has the DNA TGTGCCAGCAGTGAGGGGACAGGGGGCCGGCAGCCCCAGCATTTT.

This chain connects TRBV12-3 or TRBV12-4 to TRBJ2-7; TRBD2 matches 8 bases. V shed 6 bases and J 0 bases; nucleotides not matched to a gene: 7. This CDR3 region has 15 residues. CDR3 protein: CASRLSGSSSYEQYF. The CDR3 DNA follows: TGTGCCAGCAGGCTGAGCGGGAGTAGCTCCTACGAGCAGTACTTC.

This clonotype was seen many times. The chain uses TRBV27 and TRBJ2-1, with TRBD1 matching 8 bases. Germline CDR1 and CDR2: MNHEY and SMNVEV (reference sequence). Trimming took 4 bases from V and 13 from J; bases not matched to a gene: 12. This CDR3 spans 14 amino acids. The CDR3 bases are TGTGCCAGCAGTTACGGACAGGGTAAGGTCAAACAGTTCTTC. It codes for CASSYGQGKVKQFF.

This clonotype was counted between two and nine times. V gene TRBV25-1 combines with J gene TRBJ2-7, with 7 nucleotides matching TRBD2. The CDR3 contains 17 residues. Trimming cost V 3 bases and J 0 bases; bases outside gene matches: 11. In germline, CDR1 is MGHDK, CDR2 SYGVNS. CDR3 residues: CASSEGGERLTSYEQYF. DNA for the CDR3: TGTGCCAGCAGTGAGGGGGGGGAAAGGCTGACCTCCTACGAGCAGTACTTC.

This clonotype was picked up many times. The genes are TRBV6-2 or TRBV6-3 and TRBJ2-1; D is perhaps TRBD1 or TRBD2 (5 bases each). V shed 7 bases and J shed 9 bases, with 13 bases lying between them. This CDR3 is 12 amino acids long. Per germline, CDR1 MNHEY and CDR2 SVGEGT. The CDR3 DNA reads as TGTGCCAGCACCGAACCGGGGACTGAGCAGTTCTTC. It yields the protein CASTEPGTEQFF.

This clonotype occurred many times. V usage is TRBV7-9 and J usage is TRBJ1-5; D unresolved. CDR1 is SEHNR and CDR2 is FQNEAQ in the germline V gene (reference sequence). There are 16 residues in the CDR3. The V and J ends lost 7 bases and 0 bases respectively, with 16 bases between them. DNA for the CDR3: TGTGCCAGCACCCTGGGTGTGGACGGTAGCAATCAGCCCCAGCATTTT. Translation: CASTLGVDGSNQPQHF.

The chain couples TRBV5-1 to TRBJ2-7; 14 positions agree with TRBD2. This CDR3 has 16 amino acids. Losses at the gene ends were 4 bases for V and 4 bases for J; bases not matched to a gene: 7. CDR1 and CDR2 from the germline V gene are SGHRS and YFSETQ. In DNA form, the CDR3 reads TGCGCCAGCAGCCCGGGACTAGCGGGAGTAAGGTACGAGCAGTACTTC. The encoded protein is CASSPGLAGVRYEQYF.

This clonotype showed up many times. The chain joins TRBV7-2 to TRBJ2-1; 9 nucleotides agree with TRBD2. CDR1 and CDR2 (germline): SGHTA, FQGNSA. The CDR3 length is 15 residues. J lost 6 bases, V lost 6 bases, and 9 bases had no gene match. The CDR3 spells CASSPQTSGFNEQFF. The CDR3 DNA is TGTGCCAGCAGTCCACAGACTAGCGGATTCAATGAGCAGTTCTTC.

This clonotype occurred a few times. The chain couples TRBV27 to TRBJ2-5; possible D gene TRBD2, 6 bases. Germline CDR1 MNHEY, CDR2 SMNVEV (reference sequence). The CDR3 is made up of 13 amino acids. V lost 3 bases and J 5 bases, leaving 10 bases between the germline ends. The CDR3 loop is CASSFREQETQYF. The CDR3 DNA sequence: TGTGCCAGCAGTTTCCGGGAGCAGGAGACCCAGTACTTC.

The gene calls are TRBV11-2 and TRBJ2-1; TRBD2 aligns across 8 bases. CDR3 length: 16 amino acids. V lost 1 base and J lost 6; bases outside the gene matches: 8. Germline assignment: CDR1 SGHAT and CDR2 FQNNGV. CDR3 sequence reads: CASSLGSGTRVNEQFF. CDR3 nucleotides: TGTGCCAGCAGCTTAGGCTCCGGGACTAGGGTCAATGAGCAGTTCTTC.

This clonotype appeared a few times. J is TRBJ2-2 and V is TRBV11-2, with 11 nucleotides matching TRBD2. The CDR3 length is 18 residues. V was clipped by 1 base and J by 0 bases; unmatched bases: 4. The germline CDR1 and CDR2 sequences are SGHAT and FQNNGV. Here the CDR3 DNA reads TGTGCCAGCAGCTTAGTAGCGGGAGGGCCCCCGAACACCGGGGAGCTGTTTTTT. Translated: CASSLVAGGPPNTGELFF.

This clonotype was seen repeatedly, ten times or more. This rearrangement joins TRBV19 to TRBJ2-1, with unresolved D. V was pared by 4 bases and J by 1 base, with 8 bases between. The CDR3 contains 14 residues. Germline loops: CDR1 LNHDA, CDR2 SQIVND (reference sequence). CDR3 sequence: CASSRRMSYNEQFF. The CDR3 DNA reads TGTGCCAGTAGTAGAAGGATGTCCTACAATGAGCAGTTCTTC.

This clonotype was seen only a few times. The chain is built from TRBV6-5 and TRBJ1-1; no clear D gene. Germline V gene lookup returns CDR1 MNHEY and CDR2 SVGAGI. Trimming stripped 0 bases from V and 0 bases from J, with 8 bases between. CDR3 length equals 15 residues. CDR3 sequence reads: CASSYSSGLNTEAFF. CDR3 coding DNA: TGTGCCAGCAGTTACTCTTCAGGATTGAACACTGAAGCTTTCTTT.

This clonotype was counted at least ten times. J is TRBJ2-4 and V is TRBV5-1; D may be TRBD2 (7 bases). Germline V gives CDR1 SGHRS, CDR2 YFSETQ. Trimming removed 4 bases at V and 6 bases at J, with 17 bases between. There are 15 residues in the CDR3. CDR3 coding DNA: TGCGCCAGCAGCCCGGGGGGCTCAGCGGGAAACATTCAGTACTTC. It yields the protein CASSPGGSAGNIQYF.

The V and J genes are TRBV20-1 and TRBJ2-5; 9 nucleotides align to TRBD2. Trimming at V came to 3 bases and at J to 5 bases, leaving 7 bases not matched to a gene. The CDR3 covers 14 residues. Germline CDR1 is DFQATT and CDR2 is SNEGSKA (reference sequence). CDR3 sequence reads: CSARVAGEGETQYF. DNA of the CDR3: TGCAGTGCTAGGGTAGCGGGAGAGGGGGAGACCCAGTACTTC.

At least ten counts were recorded for this clonotype. The V call is TRBV6-5, the J call TRBJ2-3, with 9 bases that match TRBD1. Germline V gives CDR1 MNHEY, CDR2 SVGAGI. The CDR3 consists of 15 residues. The trim removed 4 bases at V and 3 bases at J, leaving 5 bases unmatched. The DNA of the CDR3 is TGTGCCAGCAGTTTCGCACAGGGGGCAACAGATACGCAGTATTTT. Its translation: CASSFAQGATDTQYF.